There are many counts of the clone carrying this T cell receptor (beta chain). In TCRdb, the RACE reads were re-called with MiXCR into one record per CDR3 protein. The data hold around 300,000 distinct CDR3 sequences, with approximately 7.5% observed a single time. Time point here: pre-sensitization, week 0. Described treatment: therapeutic diphenylcyclopropenone sensitization with weekly scalp DPC. The sample originates from a study of human T cells and chemical hapten exposure. Study in general: Sensitization employed 2% DPC on roughly 2 cm by roughly 2 cm of upper inner arm skin. Patch tests put 0.01% DPC on the upper back, and the results were checked at 6 days.

This sample comprised whole blood, obtained in connection with sensitization to the hapten diphenylcyclopropenone (DPC). The sequence derives from a man aged 18 to 29 with alopecia areata. Some clones in this sample may be carry-over from other donors' samples.

The CDR3 region has the DNA TGCGCCAGCAGCCAAGAGCCCGGGACAAGAAAAGCGAACACCGGGGAGCTGTTTTTT. Protein sequence: CASSQEPGTRKANTGELFF. The rearrangement joins TRBV4-3 to TRBJ2-2; weak D call: TRBD1 (6 bases). CDR1 is LGHNA, CDR2 YSLEER, per germline. V lost 0 bases to trimming and J lost 0 bases, with 17 bases between them. CDR3 length: 19 residues.